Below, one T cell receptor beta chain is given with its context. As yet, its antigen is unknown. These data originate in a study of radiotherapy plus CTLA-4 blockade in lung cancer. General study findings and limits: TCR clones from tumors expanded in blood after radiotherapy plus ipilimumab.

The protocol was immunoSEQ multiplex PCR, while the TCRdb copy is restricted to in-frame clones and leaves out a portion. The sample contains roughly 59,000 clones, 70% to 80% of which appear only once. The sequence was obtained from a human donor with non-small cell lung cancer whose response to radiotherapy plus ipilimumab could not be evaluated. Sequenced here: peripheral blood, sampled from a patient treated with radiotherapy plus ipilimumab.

This CDR3 reads CASSLVGGLDIQYF. CDR3 nucleotide sequence: TGTGCCAGCAGCTTAGTAGGGGGACTAGACATTCAGTACTTC. This chain connects TRBV11-2 to TRBJ2-4; 8 bases align to TRBD2. Germline CDR1 is SGHAT and CDR2 is FQNNGV. Trimming cost V 1 base and J 8 bases; bases outside gene matches: 4. The CDR3 sequence is 14 residues long.